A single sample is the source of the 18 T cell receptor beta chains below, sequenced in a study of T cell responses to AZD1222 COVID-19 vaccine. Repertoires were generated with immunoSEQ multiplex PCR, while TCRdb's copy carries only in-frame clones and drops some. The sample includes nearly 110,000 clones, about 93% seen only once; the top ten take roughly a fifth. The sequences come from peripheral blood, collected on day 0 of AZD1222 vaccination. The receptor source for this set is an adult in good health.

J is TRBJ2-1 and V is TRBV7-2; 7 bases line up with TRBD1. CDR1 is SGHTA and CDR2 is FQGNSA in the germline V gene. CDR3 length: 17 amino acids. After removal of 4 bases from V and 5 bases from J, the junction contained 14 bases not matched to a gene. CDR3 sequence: CASSSQGRLGVDNEQFF. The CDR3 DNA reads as TGTGCCAGCAGCTCACAGGGGCGGCTGGGTGTAGACAATGAGCAGTTCTTC.

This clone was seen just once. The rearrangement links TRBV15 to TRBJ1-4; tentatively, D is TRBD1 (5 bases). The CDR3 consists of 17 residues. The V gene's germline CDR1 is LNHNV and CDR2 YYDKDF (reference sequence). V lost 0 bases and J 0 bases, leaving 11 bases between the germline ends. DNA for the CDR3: TGTGCCACCAGCAGAGAGCTGACAGTTGCAACTAATGAAAAACTGTTTTTT. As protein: CATSRELTVATNEKLFF.

For the CDR3, the DNA is TGTGCCAGCCTACGGGAAAACTCTGGAAACACCATATATTTT. Amino acids: CASLRENSGNTIYF. The chain joins TRBV2 to TRBJ1-3; no reliable D call. CDR1 and CDR2 from the germline V gene are SNHLY and FYNNEI. Trimming left V 8 bases short and J 0 bases short, with 11 bases between. The CDR3 is 14 amino acids.

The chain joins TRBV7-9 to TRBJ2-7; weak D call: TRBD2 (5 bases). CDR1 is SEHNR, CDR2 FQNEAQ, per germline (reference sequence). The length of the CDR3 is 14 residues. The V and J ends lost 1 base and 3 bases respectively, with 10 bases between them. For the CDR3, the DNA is TGTGCCAGCAGCTTAGGAGGACTGGGCTACGAGCAGTACTTC. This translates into CASSLGGLGYEQYF.

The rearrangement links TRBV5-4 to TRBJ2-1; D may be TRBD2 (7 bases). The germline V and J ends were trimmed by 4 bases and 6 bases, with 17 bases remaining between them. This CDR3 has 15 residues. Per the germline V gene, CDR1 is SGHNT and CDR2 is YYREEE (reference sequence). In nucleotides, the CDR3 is TGTGCCAGCAGCCCCGGGGGGCCTTTCGCCAATGAGCAGTTCTTC. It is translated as CASSPGGPFANEQFF.

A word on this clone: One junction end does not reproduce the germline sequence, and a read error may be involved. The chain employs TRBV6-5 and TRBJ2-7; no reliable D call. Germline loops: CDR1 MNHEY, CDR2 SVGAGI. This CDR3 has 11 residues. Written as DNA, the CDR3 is TGTGCCAGCAGTTACTCCCACGAGCAGTACTTC. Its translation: CASSYSHEQYF.

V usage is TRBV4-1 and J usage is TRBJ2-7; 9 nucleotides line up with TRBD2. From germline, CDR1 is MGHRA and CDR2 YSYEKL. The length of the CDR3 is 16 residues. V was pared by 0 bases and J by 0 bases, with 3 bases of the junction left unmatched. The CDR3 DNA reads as TGCGCCAGCAGCCAAGAAGTACTAGCGGGCTCCTACGAGCAGTACTTC. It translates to CASSQEVLAGSYEQYF.

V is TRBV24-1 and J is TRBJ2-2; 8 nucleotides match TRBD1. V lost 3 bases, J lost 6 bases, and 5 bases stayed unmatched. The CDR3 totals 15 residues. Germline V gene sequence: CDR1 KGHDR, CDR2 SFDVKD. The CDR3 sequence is CATSDPGQGAGELFF. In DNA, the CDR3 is TGTGCCACCAGTGATCCCGGACAGGGTGCCGGGGAGCTGTTTTTT.

CDR3 in amino acids: CASSPDPRPQETQYF. The CDR3 coding sequence is TGTGCCAGCAGCCCGGACCCAAGGCCCCAAGAGACCCAGTACTTC. J is TRBJ2-5 and V is TRBV6-5; the D is unclear. Germline V lookup: CDR1 MNHEY, CDR2 SVGAGI. The CDR3 has 15 amino acids. The germline V and J ends were trimmed by 6 bases and 1 base, with 15 bases remaining between them.

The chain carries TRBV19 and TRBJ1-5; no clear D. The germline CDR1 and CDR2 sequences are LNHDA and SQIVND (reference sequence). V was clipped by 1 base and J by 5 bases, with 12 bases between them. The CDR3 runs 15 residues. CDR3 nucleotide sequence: TGTGCCAGTAGTATAGGGGTAGGATGGGATCAGCCCCAGCATTTT. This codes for CASSIGVGWDQPQHF.

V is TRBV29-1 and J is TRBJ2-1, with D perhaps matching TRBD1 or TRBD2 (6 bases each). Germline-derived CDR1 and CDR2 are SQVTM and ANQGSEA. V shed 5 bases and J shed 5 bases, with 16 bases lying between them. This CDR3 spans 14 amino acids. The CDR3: CSVRRDMGNNEQFF. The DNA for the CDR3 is TGCAGCGTTAGGAGGGACATGGGCAACAATGAGCAGTTCTTC.

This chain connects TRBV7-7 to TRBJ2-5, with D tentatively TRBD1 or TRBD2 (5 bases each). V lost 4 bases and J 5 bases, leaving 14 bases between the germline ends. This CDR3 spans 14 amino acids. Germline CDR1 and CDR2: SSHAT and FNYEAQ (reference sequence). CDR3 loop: CASSSSRGLETQYF. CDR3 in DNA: TGTGCCAGCAGCTCCTCTCGGGGCCTGGAGACCCAGTACTTC.

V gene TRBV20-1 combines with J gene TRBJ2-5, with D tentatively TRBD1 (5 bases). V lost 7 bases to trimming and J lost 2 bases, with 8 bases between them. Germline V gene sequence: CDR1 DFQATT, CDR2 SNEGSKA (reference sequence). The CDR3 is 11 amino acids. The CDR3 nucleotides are TGCAGTGGACAGAATCAAGAGACCCAGTACTTC. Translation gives CSGQNQETQYF.

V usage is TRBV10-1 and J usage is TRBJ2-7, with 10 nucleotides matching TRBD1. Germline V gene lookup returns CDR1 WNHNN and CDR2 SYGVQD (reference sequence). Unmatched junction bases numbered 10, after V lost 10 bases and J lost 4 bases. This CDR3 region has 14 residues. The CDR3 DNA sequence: TGCGCCAACCCGGGACAGGGGAAGGGGTACGAGCAGTACTTC. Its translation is CANPGQGKGYEQYF.

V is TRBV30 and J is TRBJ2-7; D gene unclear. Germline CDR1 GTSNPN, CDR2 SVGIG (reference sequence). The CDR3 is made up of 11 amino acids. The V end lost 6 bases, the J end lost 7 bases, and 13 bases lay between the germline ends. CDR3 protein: CACLTLGEQYF. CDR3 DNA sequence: TGTGCCTGCCTGACACTTGGGGAGCAGTACTTC.

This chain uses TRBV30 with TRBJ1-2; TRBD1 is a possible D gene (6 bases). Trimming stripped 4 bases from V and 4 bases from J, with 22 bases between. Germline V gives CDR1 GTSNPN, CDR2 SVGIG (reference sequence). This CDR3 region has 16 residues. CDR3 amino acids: CAWNQGAPGEGYGYTF. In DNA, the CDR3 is TGTGCCTGGAATCAAGGGGCACCAGGGGAGGGCTATGGCTACACCTTC.

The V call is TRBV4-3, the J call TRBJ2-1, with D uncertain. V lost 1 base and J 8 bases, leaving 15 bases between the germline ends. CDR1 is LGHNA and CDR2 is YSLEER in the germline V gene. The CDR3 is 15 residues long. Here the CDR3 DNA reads TGCGCCAGCAGCCAAGGGTTCAGAATAGCCGATGAGCAGTTCTTC. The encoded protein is CASSQGFRIADEQFF.

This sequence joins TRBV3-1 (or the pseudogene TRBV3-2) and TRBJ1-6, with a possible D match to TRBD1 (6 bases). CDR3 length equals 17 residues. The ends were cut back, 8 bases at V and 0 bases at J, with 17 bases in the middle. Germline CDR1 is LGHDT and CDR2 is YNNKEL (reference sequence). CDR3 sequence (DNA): TGTGCCAGCCGAAGGCGGGGGGGCAGCTCCTATAATTCACCCCTCCACTTT. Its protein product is CASRRRGGSSYNSPLHF.